This T cell receptor (beta chain) was sequenced for a study of HIV-infected patients and healthy controls. Findings and limits, study-wide: During therapy, HIV-associated CDR3s fell significantly in frequency, while CMV-associated CDR3s did not change significantly. HIV+ repertoires were severely depleted of MAIT alpha-chain CDR3s, unlike healthy controls.

Germline V lookup: CDR1 MNHEY, CDR2 SVGAGI. This CDR3 is 17 amino acids long. Trimming removed 4 bases from V and 3 bases from J, with 18 bases in between. Alpha and beta constant-region primers primed reverse transcription of around 500 ng RNA. Alpha and beta chain libraries were made separately by chain-specific third strand synthesis with multiplexing indices. TCRdb re-analysed the 5' RACE reads in MiXCR, keeping a single row per CDR3 protein. Among fewer than 25,000 distinct CDR3 sequences listed, about 8.9% were seen once. All unsorted peripheral T cells were captured because whole blood was used without fractionation. This clonotype has a count of ten or more. No antigen is known for it.

The sequencing input was blood. The rearrangement joins TRBV6-5 to TRBJ1-4, with a possible D match to TRBD1 (5 bases). The clonotype was recovered from an adult in good health. The CDR3 coding sequence is TGTGCCAGCAGTTCCGGCCGAGTTCGGGGGGCTAATGAAAAACTGTTTTTT. Amino acids: CASSSGRVRGANEKLFF.